What follows describes a single T cell receptor beta chain. Its antigen is not known. The data are from a study of long-term antiretroviral therapy in people with HIV. Study results and limitations: Post-ART diversity increased but stayed below transplant donor controls. Someone took the blood between 2004 and 2017, maybe while older ART regimens were in use.

The assay, immunoSEQ v3.0, was run at survey level. Data came from immunoSEQ multiplex PCR; TCRdb stores just in-frame clones and leaves some out. The sample includes around 25,000 clones, around three quarters seen only once; the top ten take 10% to 12%. Germline-derived CDR1 and CDR2 are SGHRS and YFSETQ. The CDR3 is 14 residues long. The V end lost 4 bases, the J end lost 0 bases, and 9 bases lay between the germline ends. The sequenced sample was unsorted PBMCs, obtained 1.1 years before starting antiretroviral therapy. This sequence originates from a woman between 35 and 50 years old with HIV. V usage is TRBV5-1 and J usage is TRBJ2-3, with a weak D call TRBD2 (6 bases). The DNA for the CDR3 is TGCGCCAGCAGCCCAGGGACTAGCACAGATACGCAGTATTTT. Residues: CASSPGTSTDTQYF.